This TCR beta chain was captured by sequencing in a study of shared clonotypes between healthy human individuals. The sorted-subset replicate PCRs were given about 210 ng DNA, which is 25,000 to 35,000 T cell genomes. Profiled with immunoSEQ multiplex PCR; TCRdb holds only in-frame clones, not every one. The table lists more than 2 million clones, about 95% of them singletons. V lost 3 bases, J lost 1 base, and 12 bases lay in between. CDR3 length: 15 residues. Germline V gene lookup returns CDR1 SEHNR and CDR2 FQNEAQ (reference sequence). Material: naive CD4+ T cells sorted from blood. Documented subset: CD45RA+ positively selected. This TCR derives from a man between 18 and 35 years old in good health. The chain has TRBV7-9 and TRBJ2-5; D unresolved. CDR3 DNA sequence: TGTGCCAGCAGCTTCGGATCGCTGGCCCAAGAGACCCAGTACTTC. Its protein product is CASSFGSLAQETQYF.